The sequence of this T cell receptor (beta chain) was determined in a study of PD-L1 blockade in urothelial cancer (dated by TCRdb to 2016 to 2017). At the level of the whole study: Every patient began therapy at some point between 2014 and 2015 and was given atezolizumab 1,200 mg intravenously every 3 weeks. Durable clinical benefit was defined as a progression-free survival longer than 6 months, and TCR features were additionally tested against progression-free survival and overall survival. Durable clinical benefit was achieved by nine patients but not by the remaining 20. In the same patients, whole exome sequencing and RNA sequencing of pretreatment tumors were performed in addition to TCR sequencing. An ECOG performance status of 0 or 1 was recorded for the patients, and 0 to 3 prior chemotherapy regimens had been received by the patients. An exploratory multi-omic analysis was conducted of the somatic, immune and clinical correlates of response to PD-L1 blockade with atezolizumab in urothelial cancer. About 85% of the 29 patients were males with bladder-origin urothelial cancer, and about 65% of the 29 reported a prior smoking history. Blood samples gave a median of approximately 150,000 T cells and 80,000 or so unique TCRs, with a median clonality of 0.080. Under 30 patients had pretreatment blood TCR-seq, roughly 25 had at least one posttreatment blood collection, and roughly 25 had tumor TCR-seq. Pretreatment tumor samples, along with matched peripheral blood serially collected before and after atezolizumab treatment, were subjected to TCR sequencing. Blood samples were analyzed at two time points: 3 weeks after treatment start (second dose) and 6 weeks after treatment start. Study-level results and caveats: Small sample size (n ≈ 30) and many exploratory analyses mean the results are intended to be hypothesis-generating. A pretreatment peripheral blood TCR clonality below the median was linked to improved progression-free and overall survival. At 3 weeks after the start of treatment, tumor-associated TCR clones in peripheral blood had expanded more in patients with durable benefit (n of about 21, p = 0.022).

The germline V gene sets CDR1 to MNHEY and CDR2 to SVGAGI. The CDR3, from cysteine to phenylalanine, totals 14 residues. Only the CDR3 region is kept as DNA, spanning 42 bases read in frame from base 1. V loses 2 bases, J loses 3 bases, and the germline ends lie 8 bases apart. Taken with the paper, the label for time point translates to: peripheral blood 6 weeks after treatment start. A total of approximately 27 patients with locally advanced or metastatic urothelial carcinoma, treated at Memorial Sloan Kettering on a trial protocol, made up the cohort. Peripheral blood mononuclear cells were collected pretreatment and during treatment, with between 1 and 8 total time points per patient. The Qiagen DNeasy Blood extraction kit was used to purify genomic DNA from total PBMCs and from tumor samples. Collected pretreatment and during treatment, PBMCs were isolated and stored as previously described. Synthetic TCR analog templates were spiked into each PCR to estimate absolute template abundance from read counts. The immunoSEQ assay used bias-controlled V and J gene primers to amplify TCRbeta CDR3 regions from genomic DNA. Sequencing of rearranged TCRbeta segments was done at approximately 20X coverage. In the authors' own workflow: Clustering was used to correct sequencing errors, and CDR3s were annotated against IMGT to assign V, D and J genes. Downstream analyses used only productive TCRbeta rearrangements and left out out-of-frame or stop-codon sequences. Clonality was computed as one minus Shannon entropy normalized by the log of the number of unique productive sequences. Fisher's exact test with Benjamini-Hochberg correction, at a threshold of adjusted p below 0.01, was used to find clones that differed between time points or between blood and tumor. TCRdb mirrors the immuneACCESS table, restricted to in-frame sequences. Some clones are absent from its copies; in checked studies, under half trace to an unresolved V gene, and the reason for the others is unknown. Clone size and the V and J calls come from that table; the DNA yielded D and trimming. The sample includes some 110,000 clones, with 75% to 90% observed a single time. Together, the top ten hold around 1.7% of the sample.

Concerning this clone: Its cognate antigen has yet to be identified. No quality values exist for individual bases; no much larger clone is one base distant.

The source was PBMCs, collected around atezolizumab (anti-PD-L1) treatment. The TCR comes from a man in his sixties with urothelial cancer. The rearrangement combines TRBV6-5 with TRBJ1-5; no confident D gene assignment can be made. The CDR3 region: CASSYGRFNQPQHF. The DNA is TGTGCCAGCAGTTACGGGAGATTCAATCAGCCCCAGCATTTT.